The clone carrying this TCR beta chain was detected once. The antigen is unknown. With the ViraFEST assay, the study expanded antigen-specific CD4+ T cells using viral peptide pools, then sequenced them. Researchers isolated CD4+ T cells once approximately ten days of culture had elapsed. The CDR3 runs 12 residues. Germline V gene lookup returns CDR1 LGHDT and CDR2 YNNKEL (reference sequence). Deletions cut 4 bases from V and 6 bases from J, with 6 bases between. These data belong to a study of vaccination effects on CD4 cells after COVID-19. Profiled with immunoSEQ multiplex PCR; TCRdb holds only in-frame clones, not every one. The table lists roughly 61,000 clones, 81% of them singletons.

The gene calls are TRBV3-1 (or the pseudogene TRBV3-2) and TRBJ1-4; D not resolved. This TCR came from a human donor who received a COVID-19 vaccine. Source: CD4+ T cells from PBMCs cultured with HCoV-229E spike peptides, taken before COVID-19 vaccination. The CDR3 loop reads CASSRQHEKLFF. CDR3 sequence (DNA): TGTGCCAGCAGCCGCCAACATGAAAAACTGTTTTTT.